Below, 2 T cell receptor beta chains from the same sample are listed, as sequenced in a study of T cell repertoires in cytomegalovirus infection. TCRdb reanalysed the reads using MiXCR and keeps one entry per CDR3 protein. This sample has 450,000 to 600,000 distinct CDR3 sequences, with 30% to 35% found just once. Which antigens these TCRs recognize remains unknown. Sequencing was performed on cultured PBMCs, taken from culture after CMV antigen stimulation. All receptors come from a human donor in good health (CMV status not recorded). Some clones in this sample may be carry-over from other donors' samples.

This clonotype was found a few times. The V call is TRBV7-2, the J call TRBJ1-1; possibly TRBD1 for D (5 bases). This CDR3 spans 17 amino acids. CDR1 is SGHTA, CDR2 FQGNSA, per germline. V was trimmed by 0 bases and J by 1 base, leaving 15 bases between them. The chain's CDR3 is CASSLASVVGANTEAFF. Written as DNA, the CDR3 is TGTGCCAGCAGCTTAGCTAGCGTCGTAGGGGCGAACACTGAAGCTTTCTTT.

This clonotype was detected a few times. A read error may account for a junction end that differs from germline. The rearrangement uses TRBV7-7 and TRBJ2-1, with 8 bases aligning to TRBD1. CDR1 is SSHAT and CDR2 is FNYEAQ in the germline V gene (reference sequence). The CDR3 consists of 16 residues. The DNA of the CDR3 is TGTGCTAGCAGCTTAGGGGGGACAGGAAACTACAATGAGCAGTTCTTC. Amino acids: CASSLGGTGNYNEQFF.